The rows below give T cell receptor beta chains drawn from one sample of a study of Ad26.COV2.S vaccination and SARS-CoV-2 variants. Produced via immunoSEQ multiplex PCR; TCRdb's table is partial and in-frame only. The data contain about 350,000 clones, about 89% of them singletons. Sequencing was performed on peripheral blood, taken in a trial of Ad26.COV2.S vaccine versus placebo. These receptors were collected from a person between 18 and 65 years old who received the Ad26.COV2.S COVID-19 vaccine or a placebo. The CDR3 runs from the conserved cysteine through the conserved F or W. The D gene is left open where the match is weak. Clone size is not always given. Where it is, it says once, few, many or a class for expanded clones.

cdr3_nt cdr3_aa j_call clone_size d_call v_call
TGTGCCAGCAGTTCAGGGATGGGGACTGAAGCTTTCTTT CASSSGMGTEAFF TRBJ1-1 - - TRBV6-1
TGTGCCAGCAGGGGGGGCGCCTCAGATACGCAGTATTTT CASRGGASDTQYF TRBJ2-3 - - TRBV28
TGTGCCAGCAGCCTGACTTATAGCTATAGCAATCAGCCCCAGCATTTT CASSLTYSYSNQPQHF TRBJ1-5 - - TRBV5-5
TGTGCCAGCAGTTTAAGGGACAGCCCTCGGGAGACCCAGTACTTC CASSLRDSPRETQYF TRBJ2-5 - TRBD1 TRBV28
TGTGCCAGCAGCTTGGGTGGGAAGGGCCAAGAGACCCAGTACTTC CASSLGGKGQETQYF TRBJ2-5 - - TRBV5-4
TGTGCCAGCAGCCCCCGGAGGGATCCTTCTGGAAACACCATATATTTT CASSPRRDPSGNTIYF TRBJ1-3 - - TRBV11-2
TGTGCCACCAGCAGTGAATGGGACCCAACTAATGAAAAACTGTTTTTT CATSSEWDPTNEKLFF TRBJ1-4 - - TRBV15
TGTGCCAGCAGCTTGGCGACTGAAGCTTTCTTT CASSLATEAFF TRBJ1-1 once - TRBV5-6
TGTGCCAGCAGTTCTGACAGCTACGAGCAGTACTTC CASSSDSYEQYF TRBJ2-7 - - TRBV27
TGTGCCAGCAGCCAAGTAGGGGGGGATTCCTCCTACGAGCAGTACTTC CASSQVGGDSSYEQYF TRBJ2-7 - - TRBV4-2
TGTGCCAGCAGCCCCAAAATAGGGACAGCAGGCACAGATACGCAGTATTTT CASSPKIGTAGTDTQYF TRBJ2-3 - TRBD1 TRBV7-8
TGTGCCAGCAGCTTGCTTCCAGGGCTCGGGACCGGGGAGCTGTTTTTT CASSLLPGLGTGELFF TRBJ2-2 - - TRBV7-9
TGTGCCAGCAACAGGCGGAACTATGGCTACACCTTC CASNRRNYGYTF TRBJ1-2 once - TRBV28
TGTGCCAGCAGCCACAGGGAATTTTCACCCCTCCACTTT CASSHREFSPLHF TRBJ1-6 - - TRBV2
TGCGCCAGCAGCCCGACAGGGACTGGAAACACCATATATTTT CASSPTGTGNTIYF TRBJ1-3 - TRBD1 TRBV5-1
TGTGCCAGCAGCCGTAGGGACGGAACGAATGAAAAACTGTTTTTT CASSRRDGTNEKLFF TRBJ1-4 - - TRBV5-4
TGCGCCAGTTCCCCGACTCAATCAAGGGAGCAGTACTTC CASSPTQSREQYF TRBJ2-7 once - TRBV10-1
TGTGCCAGCAGCCGGGGGGGAGGAGGCACAGATACGCAGTATTTT CASSRGGGGTDTQYF TRBJ2-3 - TRBD2 TRBV3-1/TRBV3-2
TGCGCCAGCAGCCAAGAAGTAGCATGGGCTAGCGGGACATACGAGCAGTACTTC CASSQEVAWASGTYEQYF TRBJ2-7 - TRBD2 TRBV4-1
TGTGCCAGTAGTGTGGGACAGGGGGGAGCAGATACGCAGTATTTT CASSVGQGGADTQYF TRBJ2-3 - TRBD1 TRBV19
TGTGCCAGCAGTGAAGCGCTTCAGGGGACGAACACTGAAGCTTTCTTT CASSEALQGTNTEAFF TRBJ1-1 - - TRBV6-1
TGTGCCAGCAGTCGACAGGGTTATTCACCCCTCCACTTT CASSRQGYSPLHF TRBJ1-6 - TRBD1 TRBV25-1
TGTGCCAGCTCACCTCAGGGAGGAGAAAAACTGTTTTTT CASSPQGGEKLFF TRBJ1-4 - - TRBV18
TGTGCCATCAGTGAGTCGGGGTCCTACGAGCAGTACTTC CAISESGSYEQYF TRBJ2-7 - - TRBV10-3
TGTGCCAGCAGCTCACCGGGACAGGGGGCGAGTGGCTACACCTTC CASSSPGQGASGYTF TRBJ1-2 - TRBD1 TRBV11-1